This TCR beta chain was captured in a study of blood T cell repertoires in COVID-19. Sequencing was performed with immunoSEQ multiplex PCR; in TCRdb, only in-frame clones are kept and a portion is missing. This sample has some 180,000 clones; around 90% occur once, and the top ten carry roughly 0.56%. The J segment lost 0 bases and the V segment lost 1 base, leaving 3 bases of the junction unmatched. Germline CDR1 and CDR2: MNHEY and SMNVEV (reference sequence). The CDR3 contains 16 residues. The clonotype originates from a man aged 45-65 years with acute or convalescent COVID-19. Sequencing was performed on peripheral blood. The V gene is TRBV27, the J gene TRBJ2-1; TRBD2 agrees at 7 bases. The CDR3: CASSLLGGSSYNEQFF. The CDR3 bases are TGTGCCAGCAGTTTATTGGGCGGGAGCTCCTACAATGAGCAGTTCTTC.